The clone carrying this T cell receptor beta chain came up a few times. Its antigen is unidentified. TCRdb reprocessed the RT-PCR reads via MiXCR and lists one record per CDR3 protein. This table holds 860,000 or so distinct CDR3 sequences, 21% found once. The sample comes from a study of response to subunit inactivated influenza vaccine. Points from the study as a whole: Few new T cells, the authors suggested, are recruited by each seasonal influenza vaccination.

This receptor was taken from a man aged 50 or older who received an inactivated influenza vaccine. The sample consisted of PBMCs from blood, taken roughly 5 days after vaccination.

CDR3 amino acids: CAISALDSAPGANVLTF. As DNA, the CDR3 is TGTGCCATCAGTGCCCTAGACAGTGCACCTGGGGCCAACGTCCTGACTTTC. V usage is TRBV10-3 and J usage is TRBJ2-6; D might be TRBD1 (5 bases). This CDR3 spans 17 amino acids. In germline, CDR1 is ENHRY, CDR2 SYGVKD. Deletions cut 4 bases from V and 2 bases from J, with 15 bases between.